This TCR beta chain is from a study of T-cell memory formation after mild COVID-19. For the study at large: TCR clusters were largely donor specific. Study-wide results and limits: Balance between CD4 and CD8 was seen in clones contracting day 15 to 85, and a CD4+ lean was seen in later expanders. Clones that contracted clustered mainly in CM and EM if CD4+ and in EMRA if CD8+.

CDR3 length: 16 residues. The germline gives CDR1 MGHRA, CDR2 YSYEKL. Germline trimming cut 2 bases from V and 2 bases from J; bases unmatched to any gene: 6. One entry per CDR3 protein results from TCRdb running MiXCR on the 5' RACE reads. The table lists 550,000 to 600,000 distinct CDR3 sequences, approximately 15% of them singletons. This clonotype came up a few times. As yet, its antigen is unknown. Input material: PBMCs or a T cell subset sorted from them (not recorded which). The chain couples TRBV4-1 to TRBJ2-7, with 10 bases lining up with TRBD1. This TCR was recovered from an adult woman who had mild COVID-19 (a few samples of this study predate the infection). Cell type and time point are not known. Written as DNA, the CDR3 is TGCGCCAGCAGCCAAATAGCGGGACAGGGGACCTACGAGCAGTACTTC. Residues: CASSQIAGQGTYEQYF.